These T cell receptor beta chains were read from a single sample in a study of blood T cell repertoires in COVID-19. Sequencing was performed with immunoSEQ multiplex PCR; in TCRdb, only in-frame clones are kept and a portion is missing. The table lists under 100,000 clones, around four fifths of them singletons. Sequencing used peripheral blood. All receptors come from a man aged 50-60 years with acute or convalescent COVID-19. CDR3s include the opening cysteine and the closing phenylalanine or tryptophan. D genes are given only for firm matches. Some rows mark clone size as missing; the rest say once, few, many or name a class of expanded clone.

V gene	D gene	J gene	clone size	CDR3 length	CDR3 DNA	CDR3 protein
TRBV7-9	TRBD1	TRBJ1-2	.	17	TGTGCCAGCAGCTTTGGGGGAACAGGGGAAATCAACTATGGCTACACCTTC	CASSFGGTGEINYGYTF
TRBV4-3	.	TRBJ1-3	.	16	TGCGCCAGCAGCCAAGACAGGGTGCGTGCTGGAAACACCATATATTTT	CASSQDRVRAGNTIYF
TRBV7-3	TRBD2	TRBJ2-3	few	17	TGTGCCAGCAGCTTAACTACGATAGCGGGAGGCACAGATACGCAGTATTTT	CASSLTTIAGGTDTQYF
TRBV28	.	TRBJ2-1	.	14	TGTGCCAGCAGTTTATTTCAGGGCAACAATGAGCAGTTCTTC	CASSLFQGNNEQFF
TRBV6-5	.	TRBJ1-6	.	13	TGTGCCAGCATGAGGGCAGATAATTCACCCCTCCACTTT	CASMRADNSPLHF
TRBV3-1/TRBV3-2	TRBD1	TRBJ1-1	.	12	TGTGCCAGCAGCCAGAGGGGGCCCGAAGCTTTCTTT	CASSQRGPEAFF
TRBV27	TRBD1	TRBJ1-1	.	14	TGTGCCAGCAGCCCTGGGCAGGGGGTCGCTGAAGCTTTCTTT	CASSPGQGVAEAFF
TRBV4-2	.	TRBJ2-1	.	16	TGTGCCAGCAGCCAAGAAGCTAGGGGTTCCTACAATGAGCAGTTCTTC	CASSQEARGSYNEQFF
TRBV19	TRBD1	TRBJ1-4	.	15	TGTGCCAGTAGTATTGGGGTCGGGACAGGAGAAAAACTGTTTTTT	CASSIGVGTGEKLFF
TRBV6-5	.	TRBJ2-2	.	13	TGTGCCAGCAAGGGGGCGAACACCGGGGAGCTGTTTTTT	CASKGANTGELFF
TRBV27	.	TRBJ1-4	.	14	TGTGCCAGCAGCCTATCAGGGCCTGGGGAAAAACTGTTTTTT	CASSLSGPGEKLFF
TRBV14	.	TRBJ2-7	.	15	TGTGCCAGCAGCCCTCGGTGGCAGGGCAACTACGAGCAGTACTTC	CASSPRWQGNYEQYF
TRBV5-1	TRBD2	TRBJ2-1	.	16	TGCGCCAGCAGCTTGGAACTAGCGGGAGACTACAATGAGCAGTTCTTC	CASSLELAGDYNEQFF
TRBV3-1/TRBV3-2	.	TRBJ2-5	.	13	TGTGCCAGCAGCCGTGCTAGCTCCGAGACCCAGTACTTC	CASSRASSETQYF
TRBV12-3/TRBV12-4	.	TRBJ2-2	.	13	TGTGCCAGCAGTTTACGGAACACCGGGGAGCTGTTTTTT	CASSLRNTGELFF
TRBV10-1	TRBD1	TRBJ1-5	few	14	TGCGCCAGCAGTGGCGGACAGGGGGAACAGCCCCAGCATTTT	CASSGGQGEQPQHF
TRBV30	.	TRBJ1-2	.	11	TGTGCCTGGACCGGAGGGTATGGCTACACCTTC	CAWTGGYGYTF
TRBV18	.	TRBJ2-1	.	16	TGTGCCAGCTCACCCGGATTGGAGGGGCAAGTCGGTGAGCAGTTCTTC	CASSPGLEGQVGEQFF
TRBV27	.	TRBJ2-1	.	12	TGTGCCAGCAGTTATAGCGCTAATGAGCAGTTCTTC	CASSYSANEQFF
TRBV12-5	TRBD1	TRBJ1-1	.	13	TGTGCTAGTGGGCGGGACAGGGGGCTTGAAGCTTTCTTT	CASGRDRGLEAFF
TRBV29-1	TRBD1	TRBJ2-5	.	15	TGCAGCGTTGATTCATGGGACAGGGCCAGAGAGACCCAGTACTTC	CSVDSWDRARETQYF
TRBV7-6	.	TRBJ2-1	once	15	TGTGCCAGCAGCTCAGACGGGAGCTCCTACAATGAGCAGTTCTTC	CASSSDGSSYNEQFF
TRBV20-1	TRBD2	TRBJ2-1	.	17	TGCAGTGCGAGTTCCCGGTCCGGAGCGGGGTCCTACAATGAGCAGTTCTTC	CSASSRSGAGSYNEQFF
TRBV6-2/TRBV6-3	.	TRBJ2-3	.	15	TGTGCCAGCAGCGACCGACTAGGTCCGGCAGATACGCAGTATTTT	CASSDRLGPADTQYF
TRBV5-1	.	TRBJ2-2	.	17	TGCGCCAGCAGCCCAACCTCCACCCCGGGTAACACCGGGGAGCTGTTTTTT	CASSPTSTPGNTGELFF
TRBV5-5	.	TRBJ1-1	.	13	TGTGCCAGCAGCTTGTCCAGGGCTGGGGAAGCTTTCTTT	CASSLSRAGEAFF
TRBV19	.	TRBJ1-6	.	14	TGTGCCAGTAAAGAGGACAGCCCAAATTCACCCCTCCACTTT	CASKEDSPNSPLHF
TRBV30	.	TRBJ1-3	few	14	TGTGCCTGGTCTATAAGGAGCTCTGGAAACACCATATATTTT	CAWSIRSSGNTIYF
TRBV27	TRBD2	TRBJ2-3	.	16	TGTGCCAGCAGTTCACCCAGGCGGGAGGGCACAGATACGCAGTATTTT	CASSSPRREGTDTQYF
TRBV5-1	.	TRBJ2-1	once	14	TGCGCCAGCAGCTTGGTCGCGGGATACAATGAGCAGTTCTTC	CASSLVAGYNEQFF
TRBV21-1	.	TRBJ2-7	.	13	TGTGCCAGCAGCCTCCGGGACAGCTACGAGCAGTACTTC	CASSLRDSYEQYF
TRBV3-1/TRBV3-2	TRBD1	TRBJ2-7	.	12	TGTGCCAGCAGCCAACGGGACAGGGGGCAGTACTTC	CASSQRDRGQYF
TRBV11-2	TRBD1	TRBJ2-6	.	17	TGTGCCAGCAGCTTAGGGACAGGGGGCTCTGGGGCCAACGTCCTGACTTTC	CASSLGTGGSGANVLTF
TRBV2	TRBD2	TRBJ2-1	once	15	TGTGCCAGCAGTATCGGGACTAGCGGCCTCAATGAGCAGTTCTTC	CASSIGTSGLNEQFF
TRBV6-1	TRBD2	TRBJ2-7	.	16	TGTGCCAGCAGTGCGGGGGGGCAAGACGGCTCCTACGAGCAGTACTTC	CASSAGGQDGSYEQYF
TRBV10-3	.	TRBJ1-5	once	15	TGTGCCATCAGTGAGCTGGGGGCAGGGGATCAGCCCCAGCATTTT	CAISELGAGDQPQHF
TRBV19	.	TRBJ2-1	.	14	TGTGCCAGCTCTAAGGGGAACTCCTACAATGAGCAGTTCTTC	CASSKGNSYNEQFF
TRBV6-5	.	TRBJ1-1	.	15	TGTGCCAGCAGTTACTCGGCCAGGGTGGCTACTGAAGCTTTCTTT	CASSYSARVATEAFF
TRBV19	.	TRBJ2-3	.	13	TGTGCCAGTAGTGCAGAAGACACAGATACGCAGTATTTT	CASSAEDTDTQYF
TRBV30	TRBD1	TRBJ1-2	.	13	TGTGCCTGGAGCCTGACAGGGGAGTGGGGCTACACCTTC	CAWSLTGEWGYTF
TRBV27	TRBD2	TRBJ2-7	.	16	TGTGCCAGCAGTAATCCGGGACTAGCGAATTCCTACGAGCAGTACTTC	CASSNPGLANSYEQYF
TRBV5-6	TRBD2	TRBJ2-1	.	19	TGTGCCAGCAGCCCGCGGTCCTCGGTAGCGGGAGCACCTTACAATGAGCAGTTCTTC	CASSPRSSVAGAPYNEQFF
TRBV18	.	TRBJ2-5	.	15	TGTGCCAGCTCACCTCCGGGGACACCGCAAGAGACCCAGTACTTC	CASSPPGTPQETQYF
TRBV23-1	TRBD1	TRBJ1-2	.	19	TGCGCCAGCGACATGTACGGAATCAGGGGGCGAGGGGGGAACTATGGCTACACCTTC	CASDMYGIRGRGGNYGYTF
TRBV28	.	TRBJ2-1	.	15	TGTGCCAGCAGTTTCCGCCCGGGACTGGGGAATGAGCAGTTCTTC	CASSFRPGLGNEQFF
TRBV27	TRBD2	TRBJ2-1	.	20	TGTGCCAGCAGTGTGCTAAGCGGGAGGGCCCTCACCTTGTCCAGGAATGAGCAGTTCTTC	CASSVLSGRALTLSRNEQFF
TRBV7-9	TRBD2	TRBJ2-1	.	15	TGTGCCAGCAGCTTTTCGGCGGGGGTAGGCAATGAGCAGTTCTTC	CASSFSAGVGNEQFF
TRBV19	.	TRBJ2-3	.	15	TGTGCCAGTATTGGGAGGGGACATAGCACAGATACGCAGTATTTT	CASIGRGHSTDTQYF
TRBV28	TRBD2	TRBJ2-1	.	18	TGTGCCAGCACCAAACCAACGGGGGGACGGAGCTCCTACAATGAGCAGTTCTTC	CASTKPTGGRSSYNEQFF
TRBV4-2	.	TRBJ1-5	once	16	TGTGCCAGCAGCCAAGATATTGTAAATAGCAATCAGCCCCAGCATTTT	CASSQDIVNSNQPQHF
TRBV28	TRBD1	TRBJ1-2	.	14	TGTGCCAGCAGTCCCCCGACAGGGAACTATGGCTACACCTTC	CASSPPTGNYGYTF
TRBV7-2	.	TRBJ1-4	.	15	TGTGCCAGCAGCCCAACGGGGGGGCTGGCTGAAAAACTGTTTTTT	CASSPTGGLAEKLFF
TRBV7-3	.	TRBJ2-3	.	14	TGTGCCAGCAGCTTATCGGGTGCTTGGGATACGCAGTATTTT	CASSLSGAWDTQYF
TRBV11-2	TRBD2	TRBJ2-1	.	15	TGTGCCAGCAGCCCCGGGACTAGCGGGAGGGATGAGCAGTTCTTC	CASSPGTSGRDEQFF